The rows below give T cell receptor beta chains drawn from one sample of a study of molecular identifiers for immune sequencing clone quantification. TCRdb recomputed calls from the PCR reads with MiXCR, one row per CDR3 protein. The sample has 35,000 to 40,000 distinct CDR3 sequences; 15% to 20% are singletons. Material for sequencing was naive CD8+ T cells from blood, with Jurkat cell RNA spiked in. Every receptor here comes from a human donor in good health. Some libraries in this study had Jurkat cell RNA spiked in. Each CDR3 is given with its conserved first and last residue. The order of the fields is J gene, V gene, clone size, D gene, CDR3 DNA, CDR3 protein. The D gene is left open where the match is weak. Clone size, where shown, is once, few, many, or a class for clones that have expanded.

TRBJ2-7	TRBV27	many	TRBD2	TGTGCCAGCAGTTTCCCGGGACTAGCGGGCTGGTACTTC	CASSFPGLAGWYF
TRBJ2-1	TRBV5-1	-	TRBD1	TGCGCCAGCAGCAGTCATAGTGGGACAGGGGATAGTGAGCAGTTCTTC	CASSSHSGTGDSEQFF
TRBJ2-3	TRBV7-6	many	TRBD2	TGTGCCAGCAGCCTAGCGGGAGGGCCCTCGACAGATACGCAGTATTTT	CASSLAGGPSTDTQYF
TRBJ2-1	TRBV6-5	-	TRBD2	TGTGCCAGCAGTCGACTAGCGGGGTACAATGAGCAGTTCTTC	CASSRLAGYNEQFF
TRBJ2-1	TRBV20-1	-	TRBD2	TGCAGTGCTGAGAATCTGACCGGGGGACTAATTGGGAATGAGCAGTTCTTC	CSAENLTGGLIGNEQFF
TRBJ2-2	TRBV27	many	-	TGTGCCAGCAGTTTAGGGCGGATGAACACCGGGGAGCTGTTTTTT	CASSLGRMNTGELFF
TRBJ2-7	TRBV10-1	many	-	TGCGCCAGCAGTTCTACTACAGGCTACGAGCAGTACTTC	CASSSTTGYEQYF
TRBJ2-1	TRBV7-2	-	-	TGTGCCAGCAGCCTCCTATTGGGGATCGGTTACAATGAGCAGTTCTTC	CASSLLLGIGYNEQFF
TRBJ1-6	TRBV12-3/TRBV12-4	few	-	TGTGCCAGCAGCCCCCGGGACTCTAATTCACCCCTCCACTTT	CASSPRDSNSPLHF
TRBJ2-5	TRBV11-2	few	TRBD2	TGTGCCAGACCGGTGACTAGCGGCCAAGAGACCCAGTACTTC	CARPVTSGQETQYF
TRBJ1-1	TRBV20-1	many	-	TGCAGTGCTAGAGAAGTCGGCCTGGGGACGATGGCTTTCTTT	CSAREVGLGTMAFF
TRBJ2-5	TRBV5-1	many	TRBD1	TGCGCCAGCAGCTGGACAGGGTCGAGGGAGACCCAGTACTTC	CASSWTGSRETQYF
TRBJ1-1	TRBV19	many	TRBD1	TGTGCCAGTAGTACCCCGGACAGGGCGGGCACTGAAGCTTTCTTT	CASSTPDRAGTEAFF
TRBJ2-3	TRBV15	few	-	TGTGCCACCTCGAAGTGGCCCACAGATACGCAGTATTTT	CATSKWPTDTQYF
TRBJ1-1	TRBV7-8	many	TRBD1	TGTGCCAGCAGCTTGGGACAGGGGGGGGCGAGCACTGAAGCTTTCTTT	CASSLGQGGASTEAFF
TRBJ2-7	TRBV6-6	many	TRBD2	TGTGCCCCTAGCGGGAGGGCCTACGAGCAGTACTTC	CAPSGRAYEQYF
TRBJ2-1	TRBV27	many	TRBD2	TGTGCCAGCAGTTTACGGACTAGCGGGAGATACAATGAGCAGTTCTTC	CASSLRTSGRYNEQFF
TRBJ2-3	TRBV20-1	many	-	TGCAGTGCTGGCGGACAGCTATACACAGATACGCAGTATTTT	CSAGGQLYTDTQYF
TRBJ2-1	TRBV6-2/TRBV6-3	-	TRBD1	TGTGCCAGCAGTTTGTGGGACAGGGGTAATGAGCAGTTCTTC	CASSLWDRGNEQFF
TRBJ1-2	TRBV29-1	many	-	TGCAGCGTTGAACTGTCTAACTATGGCTACACCTTC	CSVELSNYGYTF
TRBJ2-7	TRBV6-5	-	-	TGTGCTAGCAGTTACTCGAAGTCAGGGGCTAAGTACGGGCAGTACTTC	CASSYSKSGAKYGQYF
TRBJ2-7	TRBV20-1	many	-	TGCAGTGCCCAGGGGGGCAGAGCCTACGAGCAGTACTTC	CSAQGGRAYEQYF
TRBJ2-7	TRBV6-2/TRBV6-3	many	-	TGTGCCAGCAGTTACTCAGGCCCGTACGAGCAGTACTTC	CASSYSGPYEQYF
TRBJ2-1	TRBV7-3	-	TRBD2	TGTGCCAGCAGCTTAACGTCGGGCGGGAGGGCGTCCTACAATGAGCAGTTCTTC	CASSLTSGGRASYNEQFF
TRBJ2-1	TRBV29-1	many	-	TGCAGCGTGATACACAAGGCCGACTACAATGAGCAGTTCTTC	CSVIHKADYNEQFF
TRBJ2-3	TRBV5-8	many	-	TGTGCCAGCAGCGGTTACGTAGGTACAGATACGCAGTATTTT	CASSGYVGTDTQYF
TRBJ2-5	TRBV4-1	many	-	TGCGCCAGCAGCCAGGACAGTGCTTTGGAGACCCAGTACTTC	CASSQDSALETQYF
TRBJ2-7	TRBV5-8	-	TRBD2	TGTGCCAGCAGCATAGCGGGAGGGCTTACGTACGAGCAGTACTTC	CASSIAGGLTYEQYF
TRBJ1-3	TRBV4-3	many	-	TGCGCCAGCAGCCAAGATAGTCGGACCTCTGGAAACACCATATATTTT	CASSQDSRTSGNTIYF
TRBJ1-3	TRBV7-9	many	TRBD1	TGTGCCAGCAGCTTAGTGGCAGGGGGTAACACCATATATTTT	CASSLVAGGNTIYF
TRBJ2-7	TRBV28	many	-	TGTGCCAGCAGTTTACAGGGTCCCTTCTCCTACGAGCAGTACTTC	CASSLQGPFSYEQYF
TRBJ2-3	TRBV7-9	medium-sized	-	TGTGCCAGCGACCTGTCCCCTTTACGAGATACGCAGTATTTT	CASDLSPLRDTQYF
TRBJ2-5	TRBV12-3/TRBV12-4	-	-	TGTGCCAGCAGTTGGTCAGGGGCCCGGCTTCAAGAGACCCAGTACTTC	CASSWSGARLQETQYF
TRBJ2-3	TRBV11-2	many	TRBD2	TGTGCCAGCAGCCCCTGGGGCGGGAGGGCCAGGGCAGATACGCAGTATTTT	CASSPWGGRARADTQYF
TRBJ2-7	TRBV4-1	many	-	TGCGCCAGCAGCCCTGCAGGGATCGAGCAGTACTTC	CASSPAGIEQYF
TRBJ2-3	TRBV5-1	medium-sized	-	TGCGCCAGCAGCTTGGTCCCCACAGATACGCAGTATTTT	CASSLVPTDTQYF
TRBJ1-1	TRBV9	few	-	TGTGCCAGCAGCGTAGTTGGGGGTGCGCATTCGGTGAACACTGAAGCTTTCTTT	CASSVVGGAHSVNTEAFF
TRBJ2-1	TRBV19	few	TRBD1	TGTGCCAGTAGAATCGGACAGGGGTATTACAATGAGCAGTTCTTC	CASRIGQGYYNEQFF
TRBJ2-7	TRBV14	many	-	TGTGCCAGCAGCCAAGAATCCGGTACCTACGAGCAGTACTTC	CASSQESGTYEQYF
TRBJ2-6	TRBV12-3/TRBV12-4	many	-	TGTGCCAGCAAATATTCTCTAGGGACACTTGACTCTGGGGCCAACGTCCTGACTTTC	CASKYSLGTLDSGANVLTF
TRBJ2-2	TRBV27	many	TRBD1	TGTGCCAGCACGTTTACAGGGGGAACCGGGGAGCTGTTTTTT	CASTFTGGTGELFF
TRBJ2-1	TRBV29-1	many	-	TGCAGCGTTGGTAGCTACAATGAGCAGTTCTTC	CSVGSYNEQFF
TRBJ2-7	TRBV15	few	TRBD2	TGTGCCACCAGCAGAGATGCGCTAGCGGGACCCTACGAGCAGTACTTC	CATSRDALAGPYEQYF
TRBJ2-3	TRBV13	many	TRBD2	TGTGCCAGCAGCCACCGACTAGCGGGGGGTAGCACAGATACGCAGTATTTT	CASSHRLAGGSTDTQYF
TRBJ2-1	TRBV28	many	TRBD1	TGTGCCAGCAGTTTATCGGGACAGTATCTCTACAATGAGCAGTTCTTC	CASSLSGQYLYNEQFF